Below are 23 T cell receptor beta chains sequenced from a single sample in a study of cytomegalovirus exposure and HLA in healthy donors. The primer mix had 60 Vbeta and 13 Jbeta primers. Only in-frame clones appear in the TCRdb table, and some are missing; sequencing was by immunoSEQ multiplex PCR. This repertoire shows approximately 110,000 clones, roughly 80% found once; its top ten account for approximately 4.1%. The sample was PBMCs. The receptors were gathered from a middle-aged woman in good health and CMV-seronegative.

This rearrangement joins TRBV19 to TRBJ2-5, with 7 bases fitting TRBD1. The last part of the DNA fits TRBJ2-7 better; the J call may be wrong. CDR1 and CDR2 from the germline V gene are LNHDA and SQIVND (reference sequence). This CDR3 has 11 amino acids. The CDR3 nucleotides read TGTGCCAGTGGGACAGCCTACGAGCAGTACTTC. Translating it yields CASGTAYEQYF.

This clone was seen only a few times. The rearrangement links TRBV7-9 to TRBJ1-1; D ambiguous. CDR1 SEHNR and CDR2 FQNEAQ come from the germline V gene (reference sequence). The CDR3 spans 15 residues. The V and J ends lost 6 bases and 0 bases respectively, with 14 bases between them. For the CDR3, the DNA is TGTGCCAGCAGAGGAGGGCAAAACATGAACACTGAAGCTTTCTTT. Protein sequence: CASRGGQNMNTEAFF.

The J gene is TRBJ2-7, the V gene TRBV29-1, with D maybe TRBD1 (6 bases). Germline values: CDR1 SQVTM, CDR2 ANQGSEA. CDR3 size: 11 residues. V dropped 6 bases and J dropped 3 bases, with 9 bases sitting between them. The CDR3 DNA sequence: TGCAGCGTGGAGGACAGCTACGAGCAGTACTTC. Translated, it gives CSVEDSYEQYF.

The chain couples TRBV18 to TRBJ2-1, with TRBD2 matching over 14 bases. Germline V gene sequence: CDR1 KGHSH, CDR2 LQKENI. This CDR3 has 15 amino acids. Trimming cost V 3 bases and J 8 bases; bases outside gene matches: 3. In DNA, the CDR3 is TGTGCCAGCTCACCCGGGACTAGCGGGGGTTATGAGCAGTTCTTC. Its translation: CASSPGTSGGYEQFF.

This clone was seen a few times. V gene TRBV9 combines with J gene TRBJ2-7; the match to TRBD2 covers 7 bases. Germline CDR1 is SGDLS and CDR2 is YYNGEE. The CDR3 extends over 13 amino acids. Trimming took 0 bases from V and 7 from J; bases not matched to a gene: 4. The CDR3, as DNA: TGTGCCAGCAGCGTAGCACCCGGGAGGGAGCAGTACTTC. Encoded protein: CASSVAPGREQYF.

The chain joins TRBV29-1 to TRBJ2-2; the match to TRBD2 covers 14 bases. With 6 bases clipped from V and 6 bases from J, the junction kept 6 bases outside the gene matches. The CDR3 loop spans 15 amino acids. Germline V gives CDR1 SQVTM, CDR2 ANQGSEA. DNA for the CDR3: TGCAGCGTCCCGACTAGCGGGGGGGATTCCGGGGAGCTGTTTTTT. Amino acid sequence: CSVPTSGGDSGELFF.

The chain is built from TRBV9 and TRBJ1-4, with 8 positions matching TRBD1. The germline CDR1 and CDR2 sequences are SGDLS and YYNGEE. J was trimmed by 8 bases and V by 10 bases; bases with no gene match: 7. This CDR3 is built from 12 residues. This CDR3 reads CAEPGGKEKLFF. The DNA of the CDR3 is TGTGCCGAGCCAGGGGGCAAGGAAAAACTGTTTTTT.

CDR3 loop: CASRRVNEQFF. The CDR3 DNA reads as TGTGCCAGCAGGAGGGTGAATGAGCAGTTCTTC. The rearrangement links TRBV7-9 to TRBJ2-1; D is perhaps TRBD2 (5 bases). CDR3 length: 11 residues. The V gene lost 6 bases and the J gene lost 7 bases, with 7 bases spanning the gap. Germline V lookup: CDR1 SEHNR, CDR2 FQNEAQ (reference sequence).

The V gene is TRBV6-1, the J gene TRBJ1-6, with 7 nucleotides matching TRBD1. Losses at the gene ends were 2 bases for V and 9 bases for J; bases not matched to a gene: 7. The CDR3 loop spans 15 amino acids. The germline V gene encodes CDR1 MNHNS and CDR2 SASEGT. The chain's CDR3 is CASSEQGGLGSPLHF. CDR3 coding DNA: TGTGCCAGCAGTGAACAGGGGGGTTTAGGTTCACCCCTCCACTTT.

J is TRBJ2-2 and V is TRBV4-3; D unresolved. This CDR3 comprises 17 residues. The germline V gene encodes CDR1 LGHNA and CDR2 YSLEER. Trimming took 3 bases from V and 4 from J, leaving 18 bases between them. The chain's CDR3 is CASSQAPSPSPTGELFF. DNA of the CDR3: TGCGCCAGCAGCCAGGCCCCTAGTCCATCCCCCACCGGGGAGCTGTTTTTT.

Only a few counts were recorded for this clone. The chain links TRBV29-1 to TRBJ2-1, with 12 bases fitting TRBD2. V shed 6 bases and J 0 bases; nucleotides not matched to a gene: 3. Germline values: CDR1 SQVTM, CDR2 ANQGSEA. The CDR3 consists of 15 residues. CDR3 sequence: CSVPGLAGSYNEQFF. The CDR3 nucleotides are TGCAGCGTCCCGGGACTAGCGGGCTCCTACAATGAGCAGTTCTTC.

There are a few counts of this clone. This chain links TRBV2 with TRBJ1-4; 9 bases fit TRBD1. This CDR3 has 14 residues. The V gene end was trimmed by 7 bases and the J gene end by 4 bases; junction bases not matched to a gene: 4. Germline V lookup: CDR1 SNHLY, CDR2 FYNNEI. CDR3 protein: CASNRDRDNEKLFF. The CDR3 nucleotides are TGTGCCAGCAATCGGGACAGGGATAATGAAAAACTGTTTTTT.

The chain has TRBV28 and TRBJ2-6, with D tentatively TRBD1 (5 bases). Germline assignment: CDR1 MDHEN and CDR2 SYDVKM. Trimming left V 5 bases short and J 0 bases short, with 14 bases between. CDR3 size: 17 residues. The CDR3 loop is CASSQTQGFSGANVLTF. CDR3 coding DNA: TGTGCCAGCAGTCAAACCCAGGGTTTCTCTGGGGCCAACGTCCTGACTTTC.

This clone has only one observation. The chain joins TRBV10-3 to TRBJ2-1, with TRBD2 matching over 15 bases. J gave up 7 bases and V 10 bases, and 14 bases lay outside the gene matches. This CDR3 is built from 17 residues. From germline, CDR1 is ENHRY and CDR2 SYGVKD. Written as DNA, the CDR3 is TGTGCCACCACCAGGACTAGCGGGGGGGCCGTCCCAAATGAGCAGTTCTTC. It encodes CATTRTSGGAVPNEQFF.

As to this clone: Compared with germline, one end of the junction differs, possibly owing to a read error. The rearrangement links TRBV2 to TRBJ1-5; 9 nucleotides match TRBD1. This CDR3 is built from 15 residues. The germline CDR1 and CDR2 sequences are SNHLY and FYNNEI. This CDR3 is CASRGQGSLNRPQHF. The DNA of the CDR3 is TGTGCCAGCAGAGGACAGGGGAGCCTTAATCGGCCCCAGCATTTT.

This chain links TRBV4-3 with TRBJ2-7; weak D call: TRBD2 (5 bases). The CDR3 spans 15 residues. V shed 0 bases and J shed 2 bases, with 11 bases lying between them. Germline loops: CDR1 LGHNA, CDR2 YSLEER. The CDR3 DNA reads as TGCGCCAGCAGCCAAGATCGAAGCGGACCCTACGAGCAGTACTTC. Translation gives CASSQDRSGPYEQYF.

This clone was found once. J is TRBJ2-1 and V is TRBV4-3, with D hard to call. CDR1 is LGHNA, CDR2 YSLEER, per germline. The CDR3 contains 12 residues. V shed 3 bases and J shed 9 bases, with 9 bases lying between them. The CDR3 loop is CASSHSGFEQFF. The CDR3 region has the DNA TGCGCCAGCAGCCATTCCGGGTTTGAGCAGTTCTTC.

This clone has only a few counts. The chain recombines TRBV6-5 with TRBJ2-1; 11 nucleotides line up with TRBD1. J gave up 7 bases and V 0 bases, and 5 bases lay outside the gene matches. Germline CDR1 MNHEY, CDR2 SVGAGI. This CDR3 spans 16 amino acids. DNA of the CDR3: TGTGCCAGCAGTTACTCGATCGGGACAGGGGGTAATGAGCAGTTCTTC. Translation: CASSYSIGTGGNEQFF.

This rearrangement joins TRBV4-1 to TRBJ2-3, with 14 bases matching TRBD2. CDR1 and CDR2 from the germline V gene are MGHRA and YSYEKL. This CDR3 has 18 residues. The V gene end was trimmed by 4 bases and the J gene end by 3 bases; junction bases not matched to a gene: 9. CDR3 region: CASSPMSGTSGRTDTQYF. For the CDR3, the DNA is TGCGCCAGCAGCCCCATGTCTGGGACTAGCGGGAGAACAGATACGCAGTATTTT.

In this sample, this clone turned up a few times. The rearrangement links TRBV5-4 to TRBJ1-1; maybe TRBD1 (6 bases). CDR1 SGHNT and CDR2 YYREEE come from the germline V gene (reference sequence). V lost 0 bases, J lost 0 bases, and 18 bases lay in between. This CDR3 has 18 residues. CDR3 residues: CASSLELQGGTMNTEAFF. DNA of the CDR3: TGTGCCAGCAGCTTGGAATTACAGGGTGGGACTATGAACACTGAAGCTTTCTTT.

Only one count was recorded for this clone. The rearrangement uses TRBV7-2 and TRBJ1-1; D call uncertain. Germline assignment: CDR1 SGHTA and CDR2 FQGNSA. The V end lost 7 bases, the J end lost 1 base, and 13 bases lay between the germline ends. The CDR3 covers 14 residues. This CDR3 is CASTQSPGNTEAFF. DNA of the CDR3: TGTGCCAGCACCCAATCCCCAGGGAACACTGAAGCTTTCTTT.

This sequence joins TRBV29-1 and TRBJ1-1; D call uncertain. The CDR3 is 17 amino acids. V was trimmed by 1 base and J by 2 bases, leaving 20 bases between them. CDR1 SQVTM and CDR2 ANQGSEA come from the germline V gene. CDR3 DNA sequence: TGCAGCGTTGAAGTGATGACTCCCGGAAGAAAAAACACTGAAGCTTTCTTT. It is translated as CSVEVMTPGRKNTEAFF.

The CDR3 DNA reads as TGTGCCAGCAGCCCTAGGGGCCTAGCGGGTTCCTACGAGCAGTACTTC. Translated, it gives CASSPRGLAGSYEQYF. The gene calls are TRBV13 and TRBJ2-7, with 8 bases identical to TRBD2. The germline V gene has CDR1 PRHDT and CDR2 FYEKMQ (reference sequence). V lost 5 bases, J lost 1 base, and 10 bases stayed unmatched. CDR3 length: 16 residues.